A selection of T cell receptor beta chains follows, all from one sample in a study of early T cells in non-severe SARS-CoV-2 infection. Each CDR3 protein is one row after TCRdb ran MiXCR on the 5' RACE reads. The data hold around 100,000 distinct CDR3 sequences, with roughly 15% observed a single time. The specimen sequenced was whole blood. The receptors here all came from an adult who was a healthcare worker with PCR-confirmed SARS-CoV-2 infection or an uninfected control (not recorded which). The CDR3 runs from the conserved cysteine through the conserved F or W. A D gene is named only where the DNA matches it firmly. Clone sizes are given selectively: once, few, many, or a class where the clone is expanded.

D	V	J	size	DNA	CDR3
-	TRBV30	TRBJ1-2	many	TGTGCCTGGAGTGTAAACTATGGCTACACCTTC	CAWSVNYGYTF
-	TRBV20-1	TRBJ2-7	-	TGCAGTGCTAGAGCACCCGGTATGGGTGAGCAGTACTTC	CSARAPGMGEQYF
-	TRBV28	TRBJ1-1	-	TGTGCCAGCAGTTTATCACCAGGGATCGCTGAAGCTTTCTTT	CASSLSPGIAEAFF
TRBD2	TRBV27	TRBJ2-1	few	TGTGCCAGCAGTTTAACTCTAGCGGGAGGGAATGAGCAGTTCTTC	CASSLTLAGGNEQFF
TRBD1	TRBV29-1	TRBJ2-7	many	TGCAGCGTTTTCGGGACAGGGATCGAGCAGTACTTC	CSVFGTGIEQYF
-	TRBV7-9	TRBJ2-3	few	TGTGCCAGCAGCCGGTCGACTAGAGGCACAGATACGCAGTATTTT	CASSRSTRGTDTQYF
-	TRBV29-1	TRBJ1-1	-	TGCAGCGCTCTGACGGGCACTGAAGCTTTCTTT	CSALTGTEAFF
TRBD1	TRBV7-9	TRBJ2-7	few	TGTGCCAGCAGCCACAGGGGGCAGTTCCCCTACGAGCAGTACTTC	CASSHRGQFPYEQYF
TRBD2	TRBV20-1	TRBJ2-3	few	TGCAGTGCTAGGCTGCTAGCGGGGGGGCCCACAGATACGCAGTATTTT	CSARLLAGGPTDTQYF
TRBD2	TRBV27	TRBJ2-4	many	TGTGCCAGCACCTCCAGCGGGGCCGAAAACATTCAGTACTTC	CASTSSGAENIQYF
-	TRBV29-1	TRBJ2-2	few	TGCAGCGTTGAAAGGGACCAGAACACCGGGGAGCTGTTTTTT	CSVERDQNTGELFF
-	TRBV12-3/TRBV12-4	TRBJ2-7	few	TGTGCCAGCAGTTTAGGCAGGATCAACGAGCAGTACTTC	CASSLGRINEQYF
-	TRBV7-9	TRBJ2-1	many	TGTGCCAGCAGCACCGAAGAAGCGGCCGCCTACAATGAGCAGTTCTTC	CASSTEEAAAYNEQFF
-	TRBV21-1	TRBJ1-1	-	TGTGCCAGCAGCAATAACGTCTTCCGGGACAGGGGGATGTGGAACACTGAAGCTTTCTTT	CASSNNVFRDRGMWNTEAFF
-	TRBV9	TRBJ2-1	few	TGTGCCAGCAGCGTAGCAGGGTATAATGAGCAGTTCTTC	CASSVAGYNEQFF
TRBD2	TRBV28	TRBJ2-5	few	TGTGCCAGCAGTTTCTCGGGAGGGTGGGAGACCCAGTACTTC	CASSFSGGWETQYF
-	TRBV30	TRBJ1-1	-	TGTGCCTGGAGTGTCCAGGGGCTGGCTTTCTTT	CAWSVQGLAFF
-	TRBV7-2	TRBJ2-1	many	TGTGCCAGCAGCTTACAGGGTAGTAAGAATGAGCAGTTCTTC	CASSLQGSKNEQFF
TRBD1	TRBV7-9	TRBJ2-5	-	TGTGCCAGCAGCCCCTCGGGACAGCTACGGGAGACCCAGTACTTC	CASSPSGQLRETQYF
-	TRBV6-2/TRBV6-3	TRBJ2-7	few	TGTGCCAGCAGTTACAGTGACGAGCAGTACTTC	CASSYSDEQYF
TRBD1	TRBV6-5	TRBJ2-2	few	TGTGCCAGCACCGGGACAGGGCCCACCGGGGAGCTGTTTTTT	CASTGTGPTGELFF
-	TRBV13	TRBJ1-1	-	TGTGCCAGCAGCTTAGTTTCCGGGAACACTGAAGCTTTCTTT	CASSLVSGNTEAFF
-	TRBV20-1	TRBJ2-2	few	TGCAGTGCTAGGTCGGACCCATACACCGGGGAGCTGTTTTTT	CSARSDPYTGELFF
-	TRBV5-4	TRBJ2-1	few	TGTGCCAGCAGCTCGGATTCCACCTCCTACAATGAGCAGTTCTTC	CASSSDSTSYNEQFF
TRBD1	TRBV20-1	TRBJ1-5	-	TGCAGTGCCCCCGGGACAGGGCCAAATCAGCCCCAGCATTTT	CSAPGTGPNQPQHF